Each of the 29 T cell receptor beta chains below was sequenced from the same sample in a study of T cells in localized non-small cell lung cancer. Here immunoSEQ multiplex PCR was the method, and the copy in TCRdb shows in-frame clones only, minus some. In the table there are over 8,500 clones, about 91% of which are singletons. Specimen: peripheral blood, collected before any cancer treatment. The source is a woman aged 40 to 75 with stage I squamous cell lung carcinoma.

The chain recombines TRBV9 with TRBJ1-4; D is ambiguous. V lost 3 bases to trimming and J lost 8 bases, with 14 bases between them. Germline-derived CDR1 and CDR2 are SGDLS and YYNGEE. CDR3 length: 14 residues. DNA of the CDR3: TGTGCCAGCAGCGCCCAGGTTGTGGGAGAAAAACTGTTTTTT. Amino acid sequence: CASSAQVVGEKLFF.

The rearrangement uses TRBV4-2 and TRBJ2-3, with 8 bases that match TRBD2. CDR3 length: 15 amino acids. V trimming: 0 bases; J trimming: 9 bases; junction bases outside the gene matches: 8. Germline V lookup: CDR1 LGHNA, CDR2 YNFKEQ. The CDR3 coding sequence is TGTGCCAGCAGCCAAGAACTAGCGGCTCGCCCGACGCAGTATTTT. Its protein product is CASSQELAARPTQYF.

The V and J genes are TRBV5-1 and TRBJ2-7; D is possibly TRBD1 (6 bases). This CDR3 comprises 15 residues. The germline V and J ends were trimmed by 4 bases and 0 bases, with 14 bases remaining between them. Germline CDR1 reads SGHRS; CDR2 reads YFSETQ. The CDR3 loop is CASSPGQPGSYEQYF. In DNA, the CDR3 is TGCGCCAGCAGCCCGGGACAACCCGGCTCCTACGAGCAGTACTTC.

This chain links TRBV12-5 with TRBJ2-3; no definite D call. This CDR3 is built from 13 residues. The V gene's germline CDR1 is LGHNT and CDR2 FRNRAP. Trimming took off 3 bases at V and 6 bases at J, with 10 bases between the two ends. The CDR3 region is CASGFLGYDTQYF. CDR3 DNA sequence: TGTGCTAGTGGTTTTCTAGGTTATGATACGCAGTATTTT.

The chain carries TRBV7-9 and TRBJ2-5; D is possibly TRBD2 (5 bases). CDR1 SEHNR and CDR2 FQNEAQ come from the germline V gene (reference sequence). The CDR3 sequence is 16 residues long. Trimming took off 3 bases at V and 2 bases at J, with 16 bases between the two ends. The CDR3 DNA reads as TGTGCCAGCAGCTTCCAGGAGCGAGGGCCTCAAGAGACCCAGTACTTC. It encodes CASSFQERGPQETQYF.

This rearrangement joins TRBV7-2 to TRBJ2-3; D is uncertain. CDR3 size: 11 residues. Between the trimmed V and J ends, which lost 3 bases and 4 bases, there was a span of 2 bases. Germline V lookup: CDR1 SGHTA, CDR2 FQGNSA. The CDR3 DNA sequence: TGTGCCAGCAGCTTGTCAGATACGCAGTATTTT. This sequence encodes CASSLSDTQYF.

The CDR3 here is CAWSVLGKGNSPLHF. The CDR3 DNA reads as TGTGCCTGGAGTGTACTGGGCAAGGGGAATTCACCCCTCCACTTT. The chain joins TRBV30 to TRBJ1-6; D possibly corresponds to TRBD1 (5 bases). Trimming stripped 0 bases from V and 7 bases from J, with 13 bases between. The CDR3 length is 15 residues. The germline gives CDR1 GTSNPN, CDR2 SVGIG (reference sequence). Looking up the rest from reference TRBV30 and TRBJ1-6 gives the full variable domain: SQTIHQWPATLVQPVGSPLSLECTVEGTSNPNLYWYRQAAGRGLQLLFYSVGIGQISSEVPQNLSASRPQDRQFILSSKKLLLSDSGFYLCAWSVLGKGNSPLHFGNGTRLTVT.

The chain joins TRBV5-1 to TRBJ2-5; perhaps TRBD1 as D (5 bases). CDR3 size: 13 residues. Trimming took off 0 bases at V and 5 bases at J, with 8 bases between the two ends. Germline V CDR1 and CDR2: SGHRS, YFSETQ. DNA of the CDR3: TGCGCCAGCAGCTTGGCCCCAGGGGAGACCCAGTACTTC. This codes for CASSLAPGETQYF.

V and J are TRBV6-1 and TRBJ1-3; D is undetermined. The CDR3 contains 15 residues. Trimming cost V 8 bases and J 0 bases, with 14 bases left between them. Germline V lookup: CDR1 MNHNS, CDR2 SASEGT. This chain's CDR3 is CASGFDRYSGNTIYF. As DNA, the CDR3 is TGTGCCAGCGGTTTTGATCGCTACTCTGGAAACACCATATATTTT.

The chain combines TRBV9 with TRBJ1-3; D call uncertain. In germline, CDR1 is SGDLS, CDR2 YYNGEE. The CDR3 covers 13 residues. The germline V and J ends were trimmed by 4 bases and 4 bases, with 9 bases remaining between them. CDR3 protein: CASSLREGNTIYF. The CDR3 nucleotides are TGTGCCAGCAGCCTCCGCGAGGGAAACACCATATATTTT.

The rearrangement uses TRBV18 and TRBJ2-1, with 8 nucleotides matching TRBD1. CDR1 is KGHSH and CDR2 is LQKENI in the germline V gene. CDR3 length: 15 residues. Trimming removed 2 bases from V and 4 bases from J; junction bases left unmatched: 4. The CDR3 DNA reads as TGTGCCAGCTCACCAAGGGACAGGCCGTACAATGAGCAGTTCTTC. Translated: CASSPRDRPYNEQFF.

This clone has only one observation. The chain is built from TRBV30 and TRBJ2-2, with D possibly TRBD1 on 6 matching bases. CDR3 size: 14 residues. The germline gives CDR1 GTSNPN, CDR2 SVGIG (reference sequence). V was clipped by 2 bases and J by 4 bases, with 11 bases between them. This CDR3 is CAWSRDIATGELFF. CDR3 coding DNA: TGTGCCTGGAGTCGGGACATTGCCACCGGGGAGCTGTTTTTT.

The rearrangement uses TRBV9 and TRBJ2-1; no clear D. The CDR3 has 14 amino acids. The V and J ends lost 2 bases and 2 bases respectively, with 8 bases between them. Germline CDR1 and CDR2: SGDLS and YYNGEE. This CDR3 is CASSVGSAYNEQFF. The CDR3 nucleotides read TGTGCCAGCAGCGTCGGCTCTGCCTACAATGAGCAGTTCTTC.

The chain joins TRBV19 to TRBJ1-5; D possibly corresponds to TRBD1 (5 bases). Germline lookup yields CDR1 LNHDA and CDR2 SQIVND (reference sequence). The germline V and J ends were trimmed by 10 bases and 0 bases, with 19 bases remaining between them. The CDR3 length is 16 residues. CDR3 amino acids: CATGTDAGNSNQPQHF. CDR3 sequence (DNA): TGTGCCACTGGGACTGACGCAGGTAATAGCAATCAGCCCCAGCATTTT.

The chain couples TRBV6-5 to TRBJ2-2, with 10 bases aligning to TRBD1. J was trimmed by 3 bases and V by 0 bases; bases with no gene match: 1. The V gene's germline CDR1 is MNHEY and CDR2 SVGAGI. The CDR3 contains 16 residues. CDR3 protein: CASSYSGQGDTGELFF. DNA for the CDR3: TGTGCCAGCAGTTACTCAGGACAGGGGGACACCGGGGAGCTGTTTTTT.

The V and J genes are TRBV15 and TRBJ2-5, with D possibly matching TRBD2 (7 bases). The germline gives CDR1 LNHNV, CDR2 YYDKDF (reference sequence). CDR3 length equals 14 residues. Trimming removed 5 bases from V and 5 bases from J, with 15 bases in between. This CDR3 is CATSLGGGWETQYF. CDR3 in DNA: TGTGCCACCAGCCTTGGGGGGGGCTGGGAGACCCAGTACTTC.

The chain uses TRBV11-2 and TRBJ1-2; 8 nucleotides align to TRBD1. Germline CDR1 SGHAT, CDR2 FQNNGV. The CDR3 is 15 residues long. V gave up 5 bases and J gave up 5 bases; unmatched junction bases: 10. Written as DNA, the CDR3 is TGTGCCAGCAGCACAGGGGGGGGTGGAGGGTATGGCTACACCTTC. Residues: CASSTGGGGGYGYTF.

The gene calls are TRBV27 and TRBJ2-5; maybe TRBD2 (6 bases). V was trimmed by 5 bases and J by 6 bases, leaving 13 bases between them. Per the germline V gene, CDR1 is MNHEY and CDR2 is SMNVEV (reference sequence). The CDR3 sequence is 13 residues long. The CDR3 region has the DNA TGTGCCAGCAGTCCTGGCCGGGGGAAGACCCAGTACTTC. Translating gives CASSPGRGKTQYF.

The chain is built from TRBV19 and TRBJ2-1; TRBD1 agrees at 8 bases. Germline CDR1 is LNHDA and CDR2 is SQIVND (reference sequence). The CDR3 extends over 14 amino acids. V lost 4 bases, J lost 6 bases, and 5 bases stayed unmatched. CDR3 DNA sequence: TGTGCCAGTAGTACTAGGACAGGGCGCAATGAGCAGTTCTTC. It specifies CASSTRTGRNEQFF.

The chain links TRBV19 to TRBJ2-6; 13 nucleotides align to TRBD2. Germline lookup yields CDR1 LNHDA and CDR2 SQIVND (reference sequence). This CDR3 is built from 18 residues. Trimming at V came to 2 bases and at J to 1 base, leaving 2 bases not matched to a gene. This CDR3 reads CASSISGLAGSGANVLTF. The CDR3 coding sequence is TGTGCCAGTAGTATATCGGGACTAGCGGGGTCTGGGGCCAACGTCCTGACTTTC.

The chain couples TRBV9 to TRBJ1-1; a possible D gene is TRBD1 (5 bases). V was pared by 4 bases and J by 4 bases, with 26 bases between. Germline V gives CDR1 SGDLS, CDR2 YYNGEE. The CDR3 loop spans 18 amino acids. Here the CDR3 DNA reads TGTGCCAGCAGCCCCTGGAAAGGGGCGACTTCTAGGGGCACTGAAGCTTTCTTT. Translating it yields CASSPWKGATSRGTEAFF.

The rearrangement joins TRBV6-5 to TRBJ2-5, with 7 bases aligning to TRBD2. The V segment lost 3 bases and the J segment 4 bases; nucleotides outside the gene matches: 2. This CDR3 is built from 13 residues. Germline CDR1 and CDR2: MNHEY and SVGAGI. The CDR3 loop is CASSYLAAETQYF. CDR3 sequence (DNA): TGTGCCAGCAGTTATCTAGCGGCAGAGACCCAGTACTTC.

The rearrangement joins TRBV19 to TRBJ1-5; 8 bases map to TRBD1. The CDR3 runs to 15 residues. Germline CDR1 reads LNHDA; CDR2 reads SQIVND (reference sequence). The V segment lost 9 bases and the J segment 0 bases; nucleotides outside the gene matches: 7. The CDR3 is CASRVTGDSNQPQHF. In DNA, the CDR3 is TGTGCCAGCCGAGTGACAGGGGATAGCAATCAGCCCCAGCATTTT.

The chain carries TRBV9 and TRBJ2-2; weak D call: TRBD1 (6 bases). The V end was cut by 4 bases, the J end by 0 bases, with 13 bases between. Germline-derived CDR1 and CDR2 are SGDLS and YYNGEE. This CDR3 spans 16 amino acids. Here the CDR3 reads CASSLTGTPNTGELFF. The CDR3 region has the DNA TGTGCCAGCAGCTTAACCGGGACACCGAACACCGGGGAGCTGTTTTTT.

The V and J genes are TRBV4-3 and TRBJ2-1; unclear D gene. The CDR3 is 15 residues long. Germline V CDR1 and CDR2: LGHNA, YSLEER. The V and J ends lost 0 bases and 0 bases respectively, with 6 bases between them. CDR3 nucleotide sequence: TGCGCCAGCAGCCAAGACCAGAGCTCCTACAATGAGCAGTTCTTC. Translation: CASSQDQSSYNEQFF.

This rearrangement joins TRBV4-1 to TRBJ2-7, with 10 bases lining up with TRBD2. Trimming removed 4 bases from V and 9 bases from J; junction bases left unmatched: 12. The CDR3 contains 15 residues. Germline CDR1 is MGHRA and CDR2 is YSYEKL. The CDR3 coding sequence is TGCGCCAGCAGCCCCAAGCCCCTAGCGGGGGATCCGCAGTACTTC. Amino acids: CASSPKPLAGDPQYF.

This clone occurred once. The chain carries TRBV5-6 and TRBJ2-5; no clear D. Per the germline V gene, CDR1 is SGHDT and CDR2 is YYEEEE. The CDR3 is 12 residues long. Trimming removed 5 bases at V and 5 bases at J, with 10 bases between. This chain's CDR3 is CASSRRWETQYF. For the CDR3, the DNA is TGTGCCAGCAGTCGCAGGTGGGAGACCCAGTACTTC.

The rearrangement links TRBV4-2 to TRBJ1-5, with unresolved D. V lost 0 bases to trimming and J lost 3 bases, with 9 bases between them. The CDR3 loop spans 15 amino acids. Germline CDR1 LGHNA, CDR2 YNFKEQ. CDR3 residues: CASSQEGQYNQPQHF. The CDR3, as DNA: TGTGCCAGCAGCCAAGAAGGGCAGTACAATCAGCCCCAGCATTTT.

The count of this clone is one. The chain is built from TRBV7-8 and TRBJ2-5, with D perhaps matching TRBD2 (6 bases). CDR3 size: 17 residues. Trimming removed 4 bases at V and 3 bases at J, with 21 bases between. Per germline, CDR1 SGHVS and CDR2 FQNEAQ. The CDR3 protein is CASSSDWGGAREETQYF. Written as DNA, the CDR3 is TGTGCCAGCAGCTCCGACTGGGGAGGTGCAAGGGAAGAGACCCAGTACTTC.